The T cell receptor beta chain under discussion was sequenced for a study of cytomegalovirus exposure and HLA in healthy donors. Study summary: A prior study identified 110 million or so unique TCR beta sequences from 150 million to 200 million T cells.

PCR amplification relied on 60 Vbeta primers (plus 13 Jbeta primers). The table came from immunoSEQ multiplex PCR; TCRdb's copy has only in-frame clones and leaves some out. The data show 150,000 to 180,000 clones, with 74% seen just once and approximately 2.3% held by the top ten. Study-wide points: Indistinguishable V segments such as TRBV6-2 and TRBV6-3 were excluded. By HLA locus, TCR association rates varied in a later analysis, with DRB1 showing the most and HLA-C the fewest.

The trim removed 1 base at V and 0 bases at J, leaving 8 bases unmatched. Germline-derived CDR1 and CDR2 are SEHNR and FQNEAQ (reference sequence). The CDR3 spans 18 residues. With respect to this clone: Its cognate antigen is unknown.

Sequencing used PBMCs. The gene calls are TRBV7-9 and TRBJ2-3; 9 bases map to TRBD2. The clonotype originates from a man aged 25 to 40 in good health and CMV-seronegative. As DNA, the CDR3 is TGTGCCAGCAGCTTAGGGCGGGGGGGCCATCCTAGCACAGATACGCAGTATTTT. Translation: CASSLGRGGHPSTDTQYF.